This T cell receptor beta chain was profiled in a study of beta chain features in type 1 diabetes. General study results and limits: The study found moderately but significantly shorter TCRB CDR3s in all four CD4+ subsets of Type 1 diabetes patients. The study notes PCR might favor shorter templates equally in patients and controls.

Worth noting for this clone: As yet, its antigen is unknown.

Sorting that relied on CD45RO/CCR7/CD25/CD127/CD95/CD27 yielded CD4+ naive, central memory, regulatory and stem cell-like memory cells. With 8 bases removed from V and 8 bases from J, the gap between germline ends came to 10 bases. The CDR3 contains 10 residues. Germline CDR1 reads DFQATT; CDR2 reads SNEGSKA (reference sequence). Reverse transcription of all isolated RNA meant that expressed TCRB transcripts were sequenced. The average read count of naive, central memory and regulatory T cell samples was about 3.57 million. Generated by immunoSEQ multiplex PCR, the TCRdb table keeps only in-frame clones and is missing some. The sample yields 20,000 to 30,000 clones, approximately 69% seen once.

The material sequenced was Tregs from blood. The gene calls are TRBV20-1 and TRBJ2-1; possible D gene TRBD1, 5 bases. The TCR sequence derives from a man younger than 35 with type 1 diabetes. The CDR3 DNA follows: TGCAGTCCGAAAGGGGATGAGCAGTTCTTC. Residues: CSPKGDEQFF.